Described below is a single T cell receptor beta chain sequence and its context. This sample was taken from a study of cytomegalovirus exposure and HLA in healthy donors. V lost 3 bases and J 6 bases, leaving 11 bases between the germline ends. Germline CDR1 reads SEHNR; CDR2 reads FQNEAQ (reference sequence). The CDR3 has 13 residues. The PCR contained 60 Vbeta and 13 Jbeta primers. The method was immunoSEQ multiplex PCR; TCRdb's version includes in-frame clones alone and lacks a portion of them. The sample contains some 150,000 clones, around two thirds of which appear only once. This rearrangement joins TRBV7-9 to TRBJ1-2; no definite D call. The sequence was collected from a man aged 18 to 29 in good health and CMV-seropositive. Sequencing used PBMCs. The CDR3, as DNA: TGTGCCAGCAGCTTGGTAGTGAGCGATGGCTACACCTTC. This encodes CASSLVVSDGYTF. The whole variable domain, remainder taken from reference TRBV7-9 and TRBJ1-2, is DTGVSQNPRHKITKRGQNVTFRCDPISEHNRLYWYRQTLGQGPEFLTYFQNEAQLEKSRLLSDRFSAERPKGSFSTLEIQRTEQGDSAMYLCASSLVVSDGYTFGSGTRLTVV.